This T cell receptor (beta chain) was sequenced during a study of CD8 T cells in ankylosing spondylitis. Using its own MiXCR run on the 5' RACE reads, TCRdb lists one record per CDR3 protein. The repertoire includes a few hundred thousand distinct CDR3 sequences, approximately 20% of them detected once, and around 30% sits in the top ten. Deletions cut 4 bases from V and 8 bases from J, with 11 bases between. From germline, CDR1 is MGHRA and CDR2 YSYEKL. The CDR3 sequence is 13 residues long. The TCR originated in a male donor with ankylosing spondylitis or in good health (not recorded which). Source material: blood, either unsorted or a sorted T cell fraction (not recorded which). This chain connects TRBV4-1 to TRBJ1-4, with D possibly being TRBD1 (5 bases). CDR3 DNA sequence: TGCGCCAGCAGCCCCCGGGGGGGAGAAAAACTGTTTTTT. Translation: CASSPRGGEKLFF.